These 22 T cell receptor beta chains were sequenced from one sample in a study of human T cells and chemical hapten exposure. The sample's time point: patch test 1, 2 weeks after DPC sensitization. Treatment here: therapeutic diphenylcyclopropenone sensitization with weekly scalp DPC. TCRdb reanalysed the RACE reads using MiXCR and keeps one entry per CDR3 protein. The sample includes about 71,000 distinct CDR3 sequences, approximately 9.8% of them seen just once. The sequencing here drew on whole blood, taken in connection with sensitization to the hapten diphenylcyclopropenone (DPC). These receptors originate from a woman aged 40-49 years with alopecia areata. Some clones in this sample may be carry-over from other donors' samples.

The rearrangement uses TRBV5-1 and TRBJ2-1, with D possibly TRBD2 on 6 matching bases. The V gene lost 2 bases and the J gene lost 2 bases, with 14 bases spanning the gap. The CDR3 sequence is 16 residues long. The V gene's germline CDR1 is SGHRS and CDR2 YFSETQ. CDR3 DNA: TGCGCCAGCAGCTTTTATAGCGGAGAAACCTACAATGAGCAGTTCTTC. Its translation is CASSFYSGETYNEQFF.

The genes are TRBV12-3 or TRBV12-4 and TRBJ2-1; D could derive from TRBD1 or TRBD2 (5 bases each). The CDR3 spans 13 residues. V was clipped by 5 bases and J by 6 bases, with 11 bases between them. The CDR3 bases are TGTGCCAGCAGTCCGGGACGGCCCAATGAGCAGTTCTTC. Translated, it gives CASSPGRPNEQFF.

The sample holds many counts of this clonotype. The chain carries TRBV7-7 and TRBJ2-5; D unclear. V was shortened by 5 bases and J by 2 bases, with 9 bases between the two germline ends. The V gene's germline CDR1 is SSHAT and CDR2 FNYEAQ (reference sequence). The CDR3 covers 13 residues. CDR3 in DNA: TGTGCCAGCAGCCCCGTCGGGCAAGAGACCCAGTACTTC. The encoded protein is CASSPVGQETQYF.

This clonotype was found many times. CDR3 amino acids: CASTPQMSRGYTF. Written as DNA, the CDR3 is TGTGCCAGCACCCCACAGATGTCTCGGGGCTACACCTTC. This chain links TRBV6-6 with TRBJ1-2, with D unclear. The CDR3 extends over 13 amino acids. Trimming removed 7 bases at V and 8 bases at J, with 17 bases between. Germline lookup yields CDR1 MNHNY and CDR2 SVGAGI (reference sequence).

The gene calls are TRBV9 and TRBJ2-1, with D possibly being TRBD2 (6 bases). In germline, CDR1 is SGDLS, CDR2 YYNGEE. V shed 4 bases and J shed 2 bases, with 13 bases lying between them. The length of the CDR3 is 15 residues. Here the CDR3 reads CASSLGAGPYNEQFF. As DNA, the CDR3 is TGTGCCAGCAGCCTCGGAGCGGGTCCCTACAATGAGCAGTTCTTC.

This clonotype was recorded at least ten times. V is TRBV7-2 and J is TRBJ1-2; D gene uncertain. CDR1 is SGHTA and CDR2 is FQGNSA in the germline V gene. The length of the CDR3 is 15 residues. V was trimmed by 1 base and J by 2 bases, leaving 11 bases between them. The CDR3 sequence is CASSLVYGENYGYTF. The CDR3 nucleotides are TGTGCCAGCAGCTTAGTATACGGGGAAAACTATGGCTACACCTTC.

This clonotype has at least ten counts. J is TRBJ2-3 and V is TRBV2; D is unresolved. V gave up 3 bases and J gave up 5 bases, with 18 bases separating them. The CDR3 is made up of 16 amino acids. CDR1 is SNHLY and CDR2 is FYNNEI in the germline V gene. Written as DNA, the CDR3 is TGTGCCAGCAGTGACCAACTTGGATCGGCTGGAGATACGCAGTATTTT. Amino acids: CASSDQLGSAGDTQYF.

Ten or more counts support this clonotype. The rearrangement joins TRBV6-5 to TRBJ2-7; 9 bases fit TRBD1. The CDR3 covers 15 residues. Trimming took 6 bases from V and 1 from J; bases not matched to a gene: 7. The V gene's germline CDR1 is MNHEY and CDR2 SVGAGI. The CDR3, as DNA: TGTGCCAGCAGAGGGGGACAGGGCTATTCCTACGAGCAGTACTTC. It is translated as CASRGGQGYSYEQYF.

This clonotype was observed a few times. J is TRBJ2-1 and V is TRBV2, with 8 bases fitting TRBD2. Germline CDR1 is SNHLY and CDR2 is FYNNEI. Trimming took 5 bases from V and 4 from J; bases not matched to a gene: 7. This CDR3 comprises 15 residues. The CDR3 is CASSSRTSLYNEQFF. The CDR3 nucleotides are TGTGCCAGCAGTTCGAGGACTAGCCTTTACAATGAGCAGTTCTTC. The full variable domain, completed using reference TRBV2 and TRBJ2-1, is EPEVTQTPSHQVTQMGQEVILRCVPISNHLYFYWYRQILGQKVEFLVSFYNNEISEKSEIFDDQFSVERPDGSNFTLKIRSTKLEDSAMYFCASSSRTSLYNEQFFGPGTRLTVL.

This clonotype was seen many times. The chain uses TRBV28 and TRBJ2-2; no reliable D call. The germline CDR1 and CDR2 sequences are MDHEN and SYDVKM. Trimming cost V 8 bases and J 6 bases, with 10 bases left between them. CDR3 length equals 12 residues. The DNA for the CDR3 is TGTGCCAGCCGCCGTGGAGCCGGGGAGCTGTTTTTT. Its protein is CASRRGAGELFF.

A few counts support this clonotype. The chain recombines TRBV12-3 or TRBV12-4 with TRBJ2-2; tentative D call: TRBD2 (6 bases). The CDR3 is 15 amino acids. V was shortened by 8 bases and J by 3 bases, with 16 bases between the two germline ends. For the CDR3, the DNA is TGTGCCAGCGGGGAGGAAGGGTATCACACCGGGGAGCTGTTTTTT. Its protein is CASGEEGYHTGELFF.

This chain joins TRBV3-1 and TRBJ2-7; TRBD2 might be the D (6 bases). CDR1 is LGHDT, CDR2 YNNKEL, per germline (reference sequence). Trimming removed 4 bases from V and 2 bases from J, with 15 bases in between. CDR3 length: 15 residues. CDR3 sequence (DNA): TGTGCCAGCAGCCTCGGGGGTTACGCCACCTACGAGCAGTACTTC. It codes for CASSLGGYATYEQYF.

The table lists this clonotype with many counts. The chain carries TRBV6-7 and TRBJ1-2; TRBD1 matches at 9 bases. TRBV6-7 falls under the ORF class, with uncertain function. The J segment lost 4 bases and the V segment lost 4 bases, leaving 13 bases of the junction unmatched. CDR3 length equals 17 residues. CDR3 DNA sequence: TGTGCCAGCAGTTCCTCCTGGGACAGGGTGATTGGCTATGGCTACACCTTC. As protein: CASSSSWDRVIGYGYTF.

This clonotype was observed at least ten times. The CDR3: CASSRVSAANTEAFF. In DNA form, the CDR3 reads TGTGCCAGCTCACGAGTTAGTGCAGCGAACACTGAAGCTTTCTTT. The chain is built from TRBV18 and TRBJ1-1; the D is unclear. CDR1 KGHSH and CDR2 LQKENI come from the germline V gene. The CDR3 runs to 15 residues. V dropped 4 bases and J dropped 1 base, with 13 bases sitting between them.

This clonotype occurred a few times. The V gene is TRBV5-5, the J gene TRBJ1-2; no clear D. This CDR3 has 13 amino acids. CDR1 and CDR2 from the germline V gene are SGHKS and YYEKEE (reference sequence). V gave up 2 bases and J gave up 4 bases, with 9 bases separating them. Here the CDR3 DNA reads TGTGCCAGCAGCTTAGACGGCAGCTATGGCTACACCTTC. It codes for CASSLDGSYGYTF.

This chain joins TRBV12-3 or TRBV12-4 and TRBJ2-5, with 11 positions matching TRBD2. The CDR3 covers 15 residues. J gave up 2 bases and V 4 bases, and 3 bases lay outside the gene matches. The CDR3 nucleotides are TGTGCCAGCAGTTCCCTAGCGGGGGGACAAGAGACCCAGTACTTC. This sequence encodes CASSSLAGGQETQYF.

This clonotype was counted ten times or more. The chain uses TRBV20-1 and TRBJ2-2, with 7 bases matching TRBD2. Germline trimming cut 3 bases from V and 0 bases from J; bases unmatched to any gene: 1. The CDR3 loop spans 14 amino acids. Germline assignment: CDR1 DFQATT and CDR2 SNEGSKA (reference sequence). The DNA of the CDR3 is TGCAGTGCTAGGGGAGGGGCGAACACCGGGGAGCTGTTTTTT. It encodes CSARGGANTGELFF.

V and J are TRBV12-3 or TRBV12-4 and TRBJ1-1, with 8 bases lining up with TRBD1. The J segment lost 4 bases and the V segment lost 7 bases, leaving 5 bases of the junction unmatched. This CDR3 has 13 amino acids. The chain's CDR3 is CASILQGGTEAFF. DNA for the CDR3: TGTGCCAGCATTCTACAGGGGGGCACTGAAGCTTTCTTT.

This clonotype was seen ten or more times. The chain recombines TRBV14 with TRBJ1-1, with D possibly being TRBD1 (6 bases). The CDR3 has 13 amino acids. Deletions cut 4 bases from V and 2 bases from J, with 8 bases between. CDR1 and CDR2 (germline): SGHDN, FVKESK. CDR3 coding DNA: TGTGCCAGCAGCCGACAGGTCAACACTGAAGCTTTCTTT. Protein product: CASSRQVNTEAFF.

This clonotype has ten or more counts. This chain joins TRBV7-9 and TRBJ1-4; D might be TRBD1 (6 bases). Germline V lookup: CDR1 SEHNR, CDR2 FQNEAQ (reference sequence). This CDR3 has 15 residues. V was clipped by 4 bases and J by 4 bases, with 13 bases between them. The CDR3 DNA reads TGTGCCAGCAGCTCGTCGGACAGATATAATGAAAAACTGTTTTTT. It translates to CASSSSDRYNEKLFF.

This clonotype was seen repeatedly, ten times or more. The chain employs TRBV7-6 and TRBJ2-1; a weak D match, TRBD2 (6 bases). V lost 5 bases and J lost 4, with 9 bases in between. Per germline, CDR1 SGHVS and CDR2 FNYEAQ. The CDR3 is 13 residues long. The CDR3 DNA follows: TGTGCCAGCAGCCCGGGGACTTACAATGAGCAGTTCTTC. It codes for CASSPGTYNEQFF.

This clonotype came up a few times. The chain recombines TRBV20-1 with TRBJ2-3, with D perhaps assigned TRBD1 or TRBD2 (5 bases each). CDR1 DFQATT and CDR2 SNEGSKA come from the germline V gene (reference sequence). The CDR3 runs 17 residues. Trimming shortened V by 1 base and J by 5 bases, and 22 bases separated the two germline ends. The CDR3 coding sequence is TGCAGTGCTAGAGCCGGGTTCCTGGGACGGCCAGTAGATACGCAGTATTTT. The encoded protein is CSARAGFLGRPVDTQYF.